A selection of T cell receptor beta chains follows, all from one sample in a study of OX40 agonist ivuxolimab in advanced cancers. The data were produced by immunoSEQ multiplex PCR, yet TCRdb's version contains in-frame clones alone and is incomplete. Of approximately 100,000 clones listed, approximately 90% are singletons. The sample here was CD4+ or CD8+ T cells sorted from blood, taken in a trial of the OX40 agonist ivuxolimab. Source of these receptors: an adult with an advanced solid tumor such as melanoma, head and neck, liver or kidney cancer. Each CDR3 is given without its conserved first and last residue. Size values are once, few and many counts, or a class for expanded clones, and some rows have none.

TRBV6-5,TRBJ2-7,.,ASSFGASGLEQY
TRBV5-6,TRBJ1-6,.,ASSFGYNSPLH
TRBV5-6,TRBJ1-5,few,ASSLATGGNQPQH
TRBV28,TRBJ1-5,.,ASSSPGQTSNQPQH
TRBV11-2,TRBJ2-1,.,ASSLEILAGSF
TRBV7-2,TRBJ2-3,once,ASSLRGWGSDTQY
TRBV7-2,TRBJ1-5,few,ASSSRGSQPQH
TRBV18,TRBJ1-2,.,ASSPLDRTVGYT
TRBV7-8,TRBJ2-5,.,ASSHSETQY
TRBV7-9,TRBJ1-1,once,ASRDRVAF
TRBV9,TRBJ1-2,.,ASSVLLPNYGYT
TRBV7-2,TRBJ2-7,.,ASSLGTGHSYEQY
TRBV7-9,TRBJ2-2,.,ASSIGGGNTGELF
TRBV4-2,TRBJ2-7,.,ASSPPQGGSYEQY
TRBV4-1,TRBJ1-5,.,ASSQDPGSQPQH
TRBV7-2,TRBJ2-3,.,ASSFQGLAGGLDTQY